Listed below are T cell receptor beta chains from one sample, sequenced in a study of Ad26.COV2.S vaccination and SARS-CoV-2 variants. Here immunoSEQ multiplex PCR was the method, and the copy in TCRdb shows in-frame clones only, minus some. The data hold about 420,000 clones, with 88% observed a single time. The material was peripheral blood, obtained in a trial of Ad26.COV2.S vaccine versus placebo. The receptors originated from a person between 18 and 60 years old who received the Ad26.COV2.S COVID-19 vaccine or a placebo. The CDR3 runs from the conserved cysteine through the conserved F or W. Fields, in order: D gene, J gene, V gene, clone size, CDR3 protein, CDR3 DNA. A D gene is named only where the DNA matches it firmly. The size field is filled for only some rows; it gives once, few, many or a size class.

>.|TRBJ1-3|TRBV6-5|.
CASSSHPALAGNTIYF
TGTGCCAGCAGTTCCCACCCCGCACTTGCTGGAAACACCATATATTTT
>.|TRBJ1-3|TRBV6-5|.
CASSLDRASGNTIYF
TGTGCCAGCAGCCTGGACAGAGCCTCTGGAAACACCATATATTTT
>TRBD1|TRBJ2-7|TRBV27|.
CASSLGSGQGAEQYF
TGTGCCAGCAGTTTGGGCTCGGGACAGGGGGCCGAGCAGTACTTC
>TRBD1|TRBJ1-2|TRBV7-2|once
CASSLQGGAGYGYTF
TGTGCCAGCAGCTTACAGGGGGGGGCCGGTTATGGCTACACCTTC
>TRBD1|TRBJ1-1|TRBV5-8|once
CASSLPGQGYEAFF
TGTGCCAGCAGCTTACCGGGACAGGGGTATGAAGCTTTCTTT
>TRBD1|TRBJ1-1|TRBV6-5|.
CASSLSGTGSNTEAFF
TGTGCCAGCAGTTTGTCCGGGACAGGTAGTAACACTGAAGCTTTCTTT
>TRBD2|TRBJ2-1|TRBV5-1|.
CASSLAGTGTSGVFVYNEQFF
TGCGCCAGCAGCTTGGCGGGGACCGGGACTAGCGGGGTTTTTGTGTACAATGAGCAGTTCTTC
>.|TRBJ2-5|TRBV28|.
CASSPPMGETQYF
TGTGCCAGCAGTCCTCCGATGGGAGAGACCCAGTACTTC
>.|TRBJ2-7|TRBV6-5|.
CASSSGYYEQYF
TGTGCCAGCAGTTCGGGATACTACGAGCAGTACTTC
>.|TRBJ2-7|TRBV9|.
CASSPSIKNYEQYF
TGTGCCAGCAGCCCTAGTATCAAGAACTACGAGCAGTACTTC
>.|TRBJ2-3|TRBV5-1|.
CASSLEVRRTDTQYF
TGCGCCAGCAGCTTGGAGGTCAGAAGAACAGATACGCAGTATTTT
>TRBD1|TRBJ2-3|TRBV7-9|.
CASSIPGTGVWDTQYF
TGTGCCAGCAGCATTCCCGGGACAGGGGTTTGGGATACGCAGTATTTT
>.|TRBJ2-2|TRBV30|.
CAWSVGGDGELFF
TGTGCCTGGAGTGTTGGGGGTGACGGGGAGCTGTTTTTT
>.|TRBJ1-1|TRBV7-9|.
CASSPGRVAATEAFF
TGTGCCAGCAGCCCAGGTCGAGTAGCTGCCACTGAAGCTTTCTTT
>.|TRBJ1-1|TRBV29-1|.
CSVEVGSRAFF
TGCAGCGTTGAAGTGGGCAGCCGAGCTTTCTTT
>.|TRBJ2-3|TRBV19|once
CASTPIFDFSDTQYF
TGTGCCAGTACCCCCATTTTTGACTTTTCAGATACGCAGTATTTT
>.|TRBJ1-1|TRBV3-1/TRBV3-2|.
CASSQKGEAFF
TGTGCCAGCAGCCAAAAGGGAGAAGCTTTCTTT
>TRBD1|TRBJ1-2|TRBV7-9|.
CASSLRTGGNYGYTF
TGTGCCAGCAGCTTAAGGACAGGGGGCAACTATGGCTACACCTTC
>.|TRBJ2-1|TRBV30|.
CAWSEDSSNEQFF
TGTGCCTGGAGTGAAGATTCCTCCAATGAGCAGTTCTTC
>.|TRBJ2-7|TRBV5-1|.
CASSLRRGEQYF
TGCGCCAGCAGCCTGCGCCGCGGCGAGCAGTACTTC
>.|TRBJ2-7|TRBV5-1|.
CASSFRQVQDEQYF
TGCGCCAGCAGCTTCCGACAGGTACAAGACGAGCAGTACTTC
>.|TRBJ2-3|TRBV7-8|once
CASSLAMQLTDTQYF
TGTGCCAGCAGCTTAGCCATGCAGCTCACAGATACGCAGTATTTT
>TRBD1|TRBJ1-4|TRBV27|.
CASSLSQGRQLEKLFF
TGTGCCAGCAGTTTATCACAGGGGAGGCAATTAGAAAAACTGTTTTTT
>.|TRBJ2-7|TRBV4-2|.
CASSQLASFYEQYF
TGTGCCAGCAGCCAACTCGCTAGTTTTTACGAGCAGTACTTC
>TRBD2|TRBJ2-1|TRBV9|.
CASSVAGGRDEQFF
TGTGCCAGCAGCGTAGCGGGGGGGCGCGATGAGCAGTTCTTC
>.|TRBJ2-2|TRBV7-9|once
CASSQNRGGSTGELFF
TGTGCCAGCAGCCAGAACAGGGGAGGGAGCACCGGGGAGCTGTTTTTT
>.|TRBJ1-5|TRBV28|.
CASSYSNQPQHF
TGTGCCAGCAGTTACAGCAATCAGCCCCAGCATTTT
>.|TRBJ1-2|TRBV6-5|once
CASSPFGGRDYGYTF
TGTGCCAGCAGTCCCTTCGGGGGCAGGGACTATGGCTACACCTTC
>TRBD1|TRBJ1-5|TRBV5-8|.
CASSYQGVRQPQHF
TGTGCCAGCAGCTACCAGGGGGTTCGGCAGCCCCAGCATTTT
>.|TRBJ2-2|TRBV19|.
CASSIRGIGTGELFF
TGTGCCAGTAGTATACGCGGGATCGGCACCGGGGAGCTGTTTTTT
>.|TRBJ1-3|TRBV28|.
CASTTWGGRPSGNTIYF
TGTGCCAGCACCACTTGGGGGGGCAGACCTTCTGGAAACACCATATATTTT
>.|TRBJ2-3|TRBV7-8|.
CASSLDHTDTQYF
TGTGCCAGCAGCTTGGACCACACAGATACGCAGTATTTT
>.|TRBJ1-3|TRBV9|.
CASSPTGAGGAGNTIYF
TGTGCCAGCAGCCCCACGGGTGCGGGTGGGGCTGGAAACACCATATATTTT
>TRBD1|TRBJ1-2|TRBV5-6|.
CASSLTGQGDYGYTF
TGTGCCAGCAGCCTGACAGGGCAGGGAGACTATGGCTACACCTTC
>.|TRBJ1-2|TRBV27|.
CASSLAPGALNYGYTF
TGTGCCAGCAGTTTAGCCCCAGGGGCCCTAAACTATGGCTACACCTTC
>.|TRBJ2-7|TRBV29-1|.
CSVDRDGLNYEQYF
TGCAGCGTCGATAGGGACGGACTCAATTACGAGCAGTACTTC
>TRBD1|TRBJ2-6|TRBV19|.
CASTTGAPSGANVLTF
TGTGCCAGTACAACAGGGGCGCCTTCTGGGGCCAACGTCCTGACTTTC
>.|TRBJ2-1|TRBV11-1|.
CASSLGLYNEQFF
TGTGCCAGCAGCTTAGGGTTATACAATGAGCAGTTCTTC
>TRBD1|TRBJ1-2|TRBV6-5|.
CASTLGQGLIGYTF
TGTGCCAGCACCTTGGGACAGGGCCTTATAGGCTACACCTTC
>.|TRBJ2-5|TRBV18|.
CASSSRSSGNKETQYF
TGTGCCAGCTCCTCTCGAAGTAGCGGAAACAAAGAGACCCAGTACTTC
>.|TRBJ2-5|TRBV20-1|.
CSASDHRVVLAQETQYF
TGCAGTGCTAGTGACCACAGGGTTGTATTGGCCCAAGAGACCCAGTACTTC
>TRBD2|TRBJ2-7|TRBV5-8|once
CASSSSGLGRPEQYF
TGTGCCAGCAGCTCTTCCGGACTAGGTAGACCCGAGCAGTACTTC
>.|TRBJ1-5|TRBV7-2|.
CASSFGGNQPQHF
TGTGCCAGCAGCTTCGGGGGCAATCAGCCCCAGCATTTT
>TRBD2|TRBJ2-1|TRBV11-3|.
CASSRGGLSYNEQFF
TGTGCCAGCAGCCGCGGGGGGCTCTCCTACAATGAGCAGTTCTTC
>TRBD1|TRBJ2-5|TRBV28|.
CASNPPGTGIRETQYF
TGTGCCAGCAATCCCCCTGGGACAGGGATTAGAGAGACCCAGTACTTC
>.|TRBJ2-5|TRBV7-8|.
CASSLGGHPGETQYF
TGTGCCAGCAGCTTAGGGGGACACCCGGGGGAGACCCAGTACTTC
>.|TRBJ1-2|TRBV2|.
CASSQTLYGYTF
TGTGCCAGCAGCCAGACTCTCTATGGCTACACCTTC
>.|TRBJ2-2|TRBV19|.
CASSITRDTGELFF
TGTGCCAGTAGTATAACGCGGGACACCGGGGAGCTGTTTTTT
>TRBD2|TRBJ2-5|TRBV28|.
CASSNSGRETQYF
TGTGCCAGCAGCAATAGCGGGCGAGAGACCCAGTACTTC